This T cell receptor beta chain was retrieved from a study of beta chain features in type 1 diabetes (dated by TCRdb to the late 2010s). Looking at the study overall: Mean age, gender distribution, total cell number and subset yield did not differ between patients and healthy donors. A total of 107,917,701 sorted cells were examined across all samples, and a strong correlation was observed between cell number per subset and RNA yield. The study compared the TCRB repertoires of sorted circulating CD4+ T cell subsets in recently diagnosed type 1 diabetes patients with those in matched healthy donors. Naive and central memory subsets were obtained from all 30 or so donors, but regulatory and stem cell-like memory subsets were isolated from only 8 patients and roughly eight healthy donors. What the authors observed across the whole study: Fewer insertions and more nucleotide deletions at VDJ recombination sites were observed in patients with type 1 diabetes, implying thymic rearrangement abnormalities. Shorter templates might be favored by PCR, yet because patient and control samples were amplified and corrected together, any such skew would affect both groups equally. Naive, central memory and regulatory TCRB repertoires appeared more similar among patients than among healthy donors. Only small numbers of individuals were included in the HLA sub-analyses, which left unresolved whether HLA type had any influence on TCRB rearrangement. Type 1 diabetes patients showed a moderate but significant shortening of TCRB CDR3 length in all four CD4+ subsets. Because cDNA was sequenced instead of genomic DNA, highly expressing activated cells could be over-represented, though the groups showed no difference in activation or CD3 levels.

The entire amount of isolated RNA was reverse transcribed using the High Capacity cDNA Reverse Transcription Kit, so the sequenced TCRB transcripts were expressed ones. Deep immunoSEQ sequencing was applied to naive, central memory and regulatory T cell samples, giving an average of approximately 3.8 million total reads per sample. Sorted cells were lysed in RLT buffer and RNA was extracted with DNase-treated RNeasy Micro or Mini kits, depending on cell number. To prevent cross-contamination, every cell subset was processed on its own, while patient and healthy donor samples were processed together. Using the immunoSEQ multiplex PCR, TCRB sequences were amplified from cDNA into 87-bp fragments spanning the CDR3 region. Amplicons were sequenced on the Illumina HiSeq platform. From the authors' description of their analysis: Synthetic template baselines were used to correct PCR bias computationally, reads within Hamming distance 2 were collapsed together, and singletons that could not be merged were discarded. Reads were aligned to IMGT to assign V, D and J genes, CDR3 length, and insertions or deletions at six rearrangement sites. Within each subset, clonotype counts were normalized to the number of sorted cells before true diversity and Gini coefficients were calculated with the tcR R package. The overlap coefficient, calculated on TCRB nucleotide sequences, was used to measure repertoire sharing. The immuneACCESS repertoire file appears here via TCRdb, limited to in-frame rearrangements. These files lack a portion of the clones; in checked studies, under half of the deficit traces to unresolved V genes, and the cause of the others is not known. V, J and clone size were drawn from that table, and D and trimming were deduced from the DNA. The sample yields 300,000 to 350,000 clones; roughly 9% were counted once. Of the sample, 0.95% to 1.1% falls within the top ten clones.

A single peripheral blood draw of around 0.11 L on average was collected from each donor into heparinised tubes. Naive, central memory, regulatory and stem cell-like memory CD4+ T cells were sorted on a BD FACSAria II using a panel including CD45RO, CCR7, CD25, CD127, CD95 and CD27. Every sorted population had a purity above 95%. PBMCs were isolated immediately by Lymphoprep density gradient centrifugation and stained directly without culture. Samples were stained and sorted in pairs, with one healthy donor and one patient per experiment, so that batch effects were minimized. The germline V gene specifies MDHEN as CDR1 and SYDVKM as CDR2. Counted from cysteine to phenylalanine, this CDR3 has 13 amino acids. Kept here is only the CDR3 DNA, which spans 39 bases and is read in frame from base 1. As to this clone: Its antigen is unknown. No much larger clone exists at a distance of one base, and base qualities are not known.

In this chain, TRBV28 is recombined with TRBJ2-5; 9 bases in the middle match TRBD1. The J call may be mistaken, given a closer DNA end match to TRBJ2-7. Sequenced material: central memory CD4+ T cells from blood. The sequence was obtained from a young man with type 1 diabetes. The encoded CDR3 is CASSGTGRYEQYF. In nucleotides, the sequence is TGTGCCAGCTCCGGGACAGGGCGATACGAGCAGTACTTC.